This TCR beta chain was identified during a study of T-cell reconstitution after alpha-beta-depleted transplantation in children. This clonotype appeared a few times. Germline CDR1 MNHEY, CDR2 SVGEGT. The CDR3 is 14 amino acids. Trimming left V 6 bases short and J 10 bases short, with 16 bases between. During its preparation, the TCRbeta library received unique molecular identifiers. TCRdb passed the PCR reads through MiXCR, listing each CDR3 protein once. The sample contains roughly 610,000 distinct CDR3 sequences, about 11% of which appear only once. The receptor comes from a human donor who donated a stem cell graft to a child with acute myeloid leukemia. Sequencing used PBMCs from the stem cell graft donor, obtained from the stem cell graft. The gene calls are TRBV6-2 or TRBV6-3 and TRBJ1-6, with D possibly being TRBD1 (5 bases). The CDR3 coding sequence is TGTGCCAGCAGGGAATCACCGGGGCGGTCACCCCTCCACTTT. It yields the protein CASRESPGRSPLHF.